This T cell receptor beta chain comes out of a study of T cell responses to AZD1222 COVID-19 vaccine. General observations from the study: All repertoire sampling was performed exclusively after the peak T cell response.

To note about this clone: Its target is unknown.

V gave up 6 bases and J gave up 11 bases, with 16 bases separating them. Germline V gene sequence: CDR1 MNHEY, CDR2 SMNVEV (reference sequence). This CDR3 has 12 amino acids. Sequencing used immunoSEQ multiplex PCR; TCRdb keeps in-frame clones, though not all of them. This table holds some 110,000 clones, roughly 91% found once. The specimen comprised peripheral blood, sampled 28 days after the second AZD1222 dose. The V call is TRBV27, the J call TRBJ1-1; D is ambiguous. This sequence originates from an adult who received the AZD1222 COVID-19 vaccine. The CDR3: CASSPWVGKAFF. The CDR3 DNA follows: TGTGCCAGCAGCCCCTGGGTGGGCAAGGCTTTCTTT.